This is a list of T cell receptor beta chains from one sample in a study of CD8 T cells in Susac syndrome. TCRdb analysed the immunoSEQ multiplex PCR reads with MiXCR anew, one entry per CDR3 protein. This table holds more than 120,000 distinct CDR3 sequences, 94% found once. Specimen: CD4+ T cells from PBMCs. The receptor source for this set is a human donor in good health. Each CDR3 is given with its conserved first and last residue. Fields, in order: D gene, clone size, J gene, V gene, CDR3 protein, CDR3 DNA. A D gene is named only where the DNA matches it firmly. Rows may omit the clone size; those that give it use once, few, many or a size class.

D gene: TRBD2
clone size: -
J gene: TRBJ2-1
V gene: TRBV5-1
CDR3 protein: CASSLKVASGRASAYNEQFF
CDR3 DNA: TGCGCCAGCAGCCTTAAGGTGGCTAGCGGGAGGGCCAGTGCCTACAATGAGCAGTTCTTC

D gene: -
clone size: once
J gene: TRBJ2-7
V gene: TRBV13
CDR3 protein: CASSRTVLDYEQYF
CDR3 DNA: TGTGCCAGCAGCAGGACAGTTTTGGACTACGAGCAGTACTTC

D gene: TRBD2
clone size: -
J gene: TRBJ2-7
V gene: TRBV27
CDR3 protein: CASSPAAGGPYEQYF
CDR3 DNA: TGTGCCAGCAGTCCCGCAGCGGGAGGGCCCTACGAGCAGTACTTC

D gene: TRBD2
clone size: once
J gene: TRBJ2-3
V gene: TRBV5-1
CDR3 protein: CASSLVGSGRTDTQYF
CDR3 DNA: TGCGCCAGCAGCTTGGTTGGTAGCGGGAGGACAGATACGCAGTATTTT

D gene: TRBD2
clone size: -
J gene: TRBJ2-7
V gene: TRBV29-1
CDR3 protein: CSVRGLAGNYEQYF
CDR3 DNA: TGCAGCGTGCGAGGACTAGCGGGGAACTACGAGCAGTACTTC

D gene: TRBD2
clone size: -
J gene: TRBJ2-1
V gene: TRBV6-2/TRBV6-3
CDR3 protein: CASSYTMTSGLYNEQFF
CDR3 DNA: TGTGCCAGCAGTTACACGATGACTAGCGGACTTTACAATGAGCAGTTCTTC

D gene: -
clone size: -
J gene: TRBJ2-5
V gene: TRBV2
CDR3 protein: CASSERLFGETQYF
CDR3 DNA: TGTGCCAGCAGTGAAAGGCTGTTTGGAGAGACCCAGTACTTC

D gene: TRBD2
clone size: -
J gene: TRBJ2-7
V gene: TRBV12-3/TRBV12-4
CDR3 protein: CASSLWGGSYEQYF
CDR3 DNA: TGTGCCAGCAGTTTATGGGGGGGCTCCTACGAGCAGTACTTC

D gene: -
clone size: -
J gene: TRBJ2-2
V gene: TRBV20-1
CDR3 protein: CSARDRGGELFF
CDR3 DNA: TGCAGTGCTAGAGATCGGGGGGGGGAGCTGTTTTTT

D gene: -
clone size: -
J gene: TRBJ1-1
V gene: TRBV30
CDR3 protein: CAWGGLGGKNTEAFF
CDR3 DNA: TGTGCCTGGGGGGGGTTGGGAGGAAAGAACACTGAAGCTTTCTTT

D gene: TRBD1
clone size: -
J gene: TRBJ2-7
V gene: TRBV20-1
CDR3 protein: CSASLGQGYEQYF
CDR3 DNA: TGCAGTGCTAGTCTGGGACAGGGCTACGAGCAGTACTTC

D gene: -
clone size: -
J gene: TRBJ2-2
V gene: TRBV7-9
CDR3 protein: CASSPRLGALPPSGELFF
CDR3 DNA: TGTGCCAGCAGCCCACGCCTTGGAGCCCTTCCTCCTTCGGGGGAGCTGTTTTTT

D gene: TRBD2
clone size: few
J gene: TRBJ2-1
V gene: TRBV7-3
CDR3 protein: CASSPGLAGDNEQFF
CDR3 DNA: TGTGCCAGCAGCCCCGGACTAGCGGGAGACAATGAGCAGTTCTTC

D gene: TRBD2
clone size: -
J gene: TRBJ2-7
V gene: TRBV5-5
CDR3 protein: CASSWTSGTGGYEQYF
CDR3 DNA: TGTGCCAGCAGCTGGACTAGCGGGACCGGTGGGTACGAGCAGTACTTC

D gene: TRBD2
clone size: -
J gene: TRBJ2-1
V gene: TRBV20-1
CDR3 protein: CSAGGLANYNEQFF
CDR3 DNA: TGCAGTGCCGGCGGACTAGCGAACTACAATGAGCAGTTCTTC

D gene: -
clone size: -
J gene: TRBJ2-2
V gene: TRBV20-1
CDR3 protein: CSARDEKGWTGELFF
CDR3 DNA: TGCAGTGCTAGAGATGAAAAGGGTTGGACCGGGGAGCTGTTTTTT

D gene: TRBD1
clone size: -
J gene: TRBJ2-5
V gene: TRBV9
CDR3 protein: CASSRTGPPETQYF
CDR3 DNA: TGTGCCAGCAGCCGGACAGGCCCCCCGGAGACCCAGTACTTC

D gene: -
clone size: -
J gene: TRBJ1-1
V gene: TRBV7-2
CDR3 protein: CASSQENGLEAFF
CDR3 DNA: TGTGCCAGCAGCCAAGAGAACGGCCTTGAAGCTTTCTTT

D gene: -
clone size: -
J gene: TRBJ1-1
V gene: TRBV12-3/TRBV12-4
CDR3 protein: CASSIREVTEAFF
CDR3 DNA: TGTGCCAGCAGCATCAGGGAGGTGACTGAAGCTTTCTTT

D gene: -
clone size: -
J gene: TRBJ2-3
V gene: TRBV27
CDR3 protein: CASSPQPGGNPTDTQYF
CDR3 DNA: TGTGCCAGCAGTCCCCAGCCAGGGGGGAACCCCACAGATACGCAGTATTTT

D gene: -
clone size: -
J gene: TRBJ2-7
V gene: TRBV20-1
CDR3 protein: CSARDIRGYEQYF
CDR3 DNA: TGCAGTGCTAGAGATATTCGGGGCTACGAGCAGTACTTC

D gene: -
clone size: -
J gene: TRBJ1-1
V gene: TRBV18
CDR3 protein: CASSPRSYTEAFF
CDR3 DNA: TGTGCCAGCTCACCAAGATCCTACACTGAAGCTTTCTTT

D gene: TRBD1
clone size: -
J gene: TRBJ1-1
V gene: TRBV11-2
CDR3 protein: CASSLTGITEAFF
CDR3 DNA: TGTGCCAGCAGCTTGACAGGGATCACTGAAGCTTTCTTT

D gene: -
clone size: -
J gene: TRBJ2-1
V gene: TRBV14
CDR3 protein: CASSQDYRAEEFF
CDR3 DNA: TGTGCCAGCAGCCAAGATTACAGGGCAGAGGAGTTCTTC

D gene: TRBD1
clone size: -
J gene: TRBJ1-2
V gene: TRBV30
CDR3 protein: CAWSVRDRGFGYTF
CDR3 DNA: TGTGCCTGGAGTGTACGGGACAGGGGATTTGGCTACACCTTC

D gene: -
clone size: -
J gene: TRBJ1-1
V gene: TRBV18
CDR3 protein: CASSPPRGGDTEAFF
CDR3 DNA: TGTGCCAGCTCACCACCGAGGGGAGGCGACACTGAAGCTTTCTTT

D gene: TRBD2
clone size: -
J gene: TRBJ2-1
V gene: TRBV24-1
CDR3 protein: CATSDWTSGEQFF
CDR3 DNA: TGTGCCACCAGTGATTGGACTAGCGGTGAGCAGTTCTTC

D gene: -
clone size: once
J gene: TRBJ1-4
V gene: TRBV18
CDR3 protein: CASSPRGGDEKLFF
CDR3 DNA: TGTGCCAGCTCACCGCGAGGGGGGGATGAAAAACTGTTTTTT

D gene: -
clone size: -
J gene: TRBJ2-2
V gene: TRBV20-1
CDR3 protein: CSARQDTGELFF
CDR3 DNA: TGCAGTGCTAGACAGGACACCGGGGAGCTGTTTTTT

D gene: -
clone size: once
J gene: TRBJ1-2
V gene: TRBV2
CDR3 protein: CASSVDGRGYGYTF
CDR3 DNA: TGTGCCAGCAGTGTGGACGGCCGAGGATATGGCTACACCTTC

D gene: TRBD1
clone size: once
J gene: TRBJ2-7
V gene: TRBV6-1
CDR3 protein: CATDRIHEQYF
CDR3 DNA: TGTGCAACGGACAGGATCCACGAGCAGTACTTC

D gene: -
clone size: -
J gene: TRBJ2-4
V gene: TRBV4-1
CDR3 protein: CASTPGTLAKNIQYF
CDR3 DNA: TGCGCCAGCACTCCTGGGACGCTAGCCAAAAACATTCAGTACTTC

D gene: -
clone size: -
J gene: TRBJ2-3
V gene: TRBV7-2
CDR3 protein: CASSLVLRPKSTYTQYF
CDR3 DNA: TGTGCCAGCAGCTTAGTCCTCCGGCCGAAAAGCACGTATACGCAGTATTTT

D gene: -
clone size: -
J gene: TRBJ2-2
V gene: TRBV5-4
CDR3 protein: CASSLGGTGELFF
CDR3 DNA: TGTGCCAGCAGCTTGGGGGGAACCGGGGAGCTGTTTTTT

D gene: -
clone size: -
J gene: TRBJ2-7
V gene: TRBV5-4
CDR3 protein: CASSLGLPTGEQYF
CDR3 DNA: TGTGCCAGCAGCTTGGGACTACCAACCGGCGAGCAGTACTTC

D gene: -
clone size: -
J gene: TRBJ1-1
V gene: TRBV28
CDR3 protein: CASRTGSVMNTEAFF
CDR3 DNA: TGTGCCAGCAGGACAGGATCGGTTATGAACACTGAAGCTTTCTTT

D gene: -
clone size: -
J gene: TRBJ2-2
V gene: TRBV24-1
CDR3 protein: CATSDLKQEVNTGELFF
CDR3 DNA: TGTGCCACCAGTGATTTGAAACAAGAGGTGAACACCGGGGAGCTGTTTTTT

D gene: -
clone size: -
J gene: TRBJ2-5
V gene: TRBV11-2
CDR3 protein: CASSRVGGPPQETQYF
CDR3 DNA: TGTGCCAGCAGCCGTGTGGGGGGGCCTCCCCAAGAGACCCAGTACTTC

D gene: TRBD1
clone size: -
J gene: TRBJ2-5
V gene: TRBV5-1
CDR3 protein: CASSEGTAQETQYF
CDR3 DNA: TGCGCCAGCAGCGAAGGGACAGCCCAAGAGACCCAGTACTTC

D gene: TRBD2
clone size: -
J gene: TRBJ2-3
V gene: TRBV20-1
CDR3 protein: CSARLASTDTQYF
CDR3 DNA: TGCAGTGCTCGACTAGCCAGCACAGATACGCAGTATTTT

D gene: TRBD1
clone size: -
J gene: TRBJ1-2
V gene: TRBV7-2
CDR3 protein: CASSLDHQGAGYTF
CDR3 DNA: TGTGCCAGCAGCTTAGACCACCAGGGGGCTGGCTACACCTTC

D gene: -
clone size: -
J gene: TRBJ2-2
V gene: TRBV19
CDR3 protein: CASTEGDYPTGELFF
CDR3 DNA: TGTGCCAGTACCGAAGGCGACTACCCGACCGGGGAGCTGTTTTTT

D gene: -
clone size: -
J gene: TRBJ2-5
V gene: TRBV20-1
CDR3 protein: CSAMTSDQETQYF
CDR3 DNA: TGCAGTGCCATGACAAGCGACCAAGAGACCCAGTACTTC

D gene: -
clone size: -
J gene: TRBJ1-2
V gene: TRBV24-1
CDR3 protein: CATSDRWGDGYTF
CDR3 DNA: TGTGCCACCAGTGACCGGTGGGGGGACGGCTACACCTTC

D gene: TRBD2
clone size: -
J gene: TRBJ2-1
V gene: TRBV4-1
CDR3 protein: CASSLLRLAGDNEQFF
CDR3 DNA: TGCGCCAGCAGCCTACTCCGACTAGCGGGGGACAATGAGCAGTTCTTC

D gene: -
clone size: -
J gene: TRBJ1-1
V gene: TRBV4-2
CDR3 protein: CASSESERASNTEAFF
CDR3 DNA: TGTGCCAGCAGCGAATCCGAACGGGCCTCGAACACTGAAGCTTTCTTT

D gene: -
clone size: -
J gene: TRBJ2-7
V gene: TRBV5-4
CDR3 protein: CASSRVGDYEQYF
CDR3 DNA: TGTGCCAGCAGCCGAGTGGGCGACTACGAGCAGTACTTC

D gene: TRBD1
clone size: -
J gene: TRBJ1-1
V gene: TRBV10-2
CDR3 protein: CASGQGRNTEAFF
CDR3 DNA: TGCGCCAGCGGACAGGGAAGGAACACTGAAGCTTTCTTT

D gene: TRBD1
clone size: -
J gene: TRBJ1-5
V gene: TRBV20-1
CDR3 protein: CSARNRTGPVNQPQHF
CDR3 DNA: TGCAGTGCTAGAAATCGGACAGGGCCCGTTAATCAGCCCCAGCATTTT

D gene: -
clone size: -
J gene: TRBJ2-7
V gene: TRBV5-1
CDR3 protein: CASSRDIYEQYF
CDR3 DNA: TGCGCCAGTAGCCGGGACATCTACGAGCAGTACTTC

D gene: -
clone size: -
J gene: TRBJ1-5
V gene: TRBV29-1
CDR3 protein: CSVGDQPQHF
CDR3 DNA: TGCAGCGTTGGGGATCAGCCCCAGCATTTT

D gene: TRBD1
clone size: -
J gene: TRBJ1-2
V gene: TRBV18
CDR3 protein: CASSPRQGENYGYTF
CDR3 DNA: TGTGCCAGCTCACCCAGACAGGGGGAAAACTATGGCTACACCTTC

D gene: -
clone size: once
J gene: TRBJ2-1
V gene: TRBV11-2
CDR3 protein: CASSLYTSYNEQFF
CDR3 DNA: TGTGCCAGCAGCTTATATACCAGCTACAATGAGCAGTTCTTC

D gene: -
clone size: -
J gene: TRBJ2-5
V gene: TRBV28
CDR3 protein: CASTETGRGPQYF
CDR3 DNA: TGTGCCAGCACGGAGACAGGACGAGGTCCCCAGTACTTC